This T cell receptor beta chain was identified during a study of shared clonotypes between healthy human individuals (dated by TCRdb to about 2020). Concerning the study at large: The cohort comprised a couple of women and a few men aged 18 to 49 years. For each donor, CD4 naive and CD4 memory were each given three plates, CD8 naive was given two plates, and CD8 memory was given one plate. Per donor, leukapheresis produced somewhere between about 0.9 and 9.5 billion PBMCs. To increase sequencing depth and limit assay-specific biases, TCR repertoire library preparation and sequencing were carried out by different laboratories using diverse techniques. To estimate repertoire size and how much clonotypes are shared between individuals, the study performed deep sequencing of blood TCR repertoires from roughly five healthy adults.

Inclusive of the bounding cysteine and phenylalanine, the CDR3 is 13 residues long. Only the CDR3 DNA is retained, 39 bases long and in frame from the first base. The V end loses 1 base and the J end loses 7 bases, and a stretch of 8 bases separates them. CDR1 and CDR2 were assigned from the germline V gene as SGHRS and YFSETQ. TCR CDR3 regions were amplified from genomic DNA by multiplex PCR using the deep immunoSEQ assay. Genomic DNA extracted from each cell subset was distributed evenly over all wells of several immunoSEQ 96-well plates, and each plate served as one replicate. Each replicate PCR for sorted subsets received about 210 ng genomic DNA, equal to tens of thousands of T cell genomes. Purified libraries were measured with a Qubit 3.0 fluorometer, size-checked on a Bioanalyzer 2100, and measured again with the KAPA Library Quantification kit. Each immunoSEQ 96-well plate was sequenced on its own single-read 150-cycle Illumina NextSeq 550 flow cell. For the original study's pipeline: Because only junctional sequences without quality scores were contained in the immunoSEQ output, filtering matching that applied to full-length reads could not be performed. To assign V/J genes and CDR3, sequences were annotated using PyIR, a Python wrapper for IgBLAST v1.9, with IMGT germline references. Reads were removed for weak V/J assignments (E-value above 1e-6), missing CDR3, stop codons, out-of-frame junctions, or ambiguous translated residues. V3J clonotypes were defined as sequences sharing the same inferred V gene, J gene, and CDR3 amino acid sequence. The percentage overlap between two repertoires was calculated by dividing the number of shared unique clonotypes by the size of the smaller repertoire. Repertoire richness was assessed with RTK rarefaction, the Chao1 estimator, and Recon v2.1 estimates of unobserved clonotypes. OLGA was used to compute generation probabilities for all TCRbeta clonotypes that the gDNA method yielded from a few donors. The immuneACCESS repertoire file appears here via TCRdb, limited to in-frame rearrangements. These files lack a portion of the clones; in checked studies, under half of the deficit traces to unresolved V genes, and the cause of the others is not known. V and J calls and clone size are given by that table; D and trimming were obtained from the DNA. Recorded for this sample are some 2,500,000 clones; over 85% of them occurred a single time. The ten largest clones add up to 0.36% of the sample.

Healthy HIV-negative adults with no recently reported acute infections or vaccinations were included as donors. Every donor was a Caucasian adult residing in Nashville, Tennessee, USA. Magnetic negative selection was used to enrich CD4+ T cells, after which naive cells were positively selected on CD45RA and the negative fraction became the memory subset. After blood collection by leukapheresis, PBMCs were isolated using Ficoll-Histopaque density gradient centrifugation and then cryopreserved in the vapor phase of liquid nitrogen. Analytical flow cytometry was used to check the purity and quantity of every magnetically sorted T cell population. Genomic DNA was isolated from each sorted fraction and quantified by UV absorbance on a Nanodrop 2000c. Paper-wide results and their limitations: Pairwise subsampling indicated that sequencing depth was expected to affect the degree of clonotype sharing among donors. Sampling was restricted to blood, and TCR repertoires in tissues likely differ from the TCR repertoires found in blood. Incomplete sequencing was indicated by rarefaction of sorted-subset datasets, despite the large sequencing depth. Because the study included a small number of donors, the genetic and exposure-history diversity represented was limited. Naive subsets generally had larger estimated clonotype richness than memory subsets. Higher generation probabilities were observed for clonotypes shared by all four sorted-subset donors than for non-shared clonotypes. When several donors were compared, the shared fraction of clonotypes was 5% to 6.5% for naive CD4, about 4% for naive CD8, more than 2% for memory CD4, and 0.3% to 0.5% for memory CD8.

On this clone itself: This clone's antigen is unknown. Nothing much larger sits one base from this clone, and base qualities are not available. This sample includes further DNA sequences coding for the same CDR3.

Specimen: naive CD4+ T cells from PBMCs. Per the publication, the cell subset or site label means: CD45RA+ positively selected. The receptor chain draws on TRBV5-1 and TRBJ1-4; 5 matching bases give a weak D call of TRBD1. The clonotype originates from a man aged 18 to 29 in good health. Some clones in this sample may be carry-over from other donors' samples. The CDR3 region has the sequence CASSLQGGEKLFF. The bases are TGCGCCAGCAGCTTGCAGGGCGGTGAAAAACTGTTTTTT.